The T cell receptor (beta chain) under discussion was sequenced for a study of early T cells in non-severe SARS-CoV-2 infection. Unmatched junction bases numbered 2, after V lost 3 bases and J lost 4 bases. Germline assignment: CDR1 MNHEY and CDR2 SMNVEV (reference sequence). The CDR3 loop spans 14 amino acids. There are a few counts of this clonotype. Attachment of unique molecular identifiers to individual cDNA molecules was performed. TCRdb analysed the 5' RACE reads with MiXCR anew, one entry per CDR3 protein. This table has 55,000 or so distinct CDR3 sequences, 6% to 7% appearing once. The chain uses TRBV27 and TRBJ2-7, with TRBD2 matching over 11 bases. Sequenced input: whole blood. This TCR derives from an adult who was a healthcare worker with PCR-confirmed SARS-CoV-2 infection or an uninfected control (not recorded which). The CDR3 DNA sequence: TGTGCCAGCAGTTTTAGCGGGGGGGCATACGAGCAGTACTTC. This translates into CASSFSGGAYEQYF.